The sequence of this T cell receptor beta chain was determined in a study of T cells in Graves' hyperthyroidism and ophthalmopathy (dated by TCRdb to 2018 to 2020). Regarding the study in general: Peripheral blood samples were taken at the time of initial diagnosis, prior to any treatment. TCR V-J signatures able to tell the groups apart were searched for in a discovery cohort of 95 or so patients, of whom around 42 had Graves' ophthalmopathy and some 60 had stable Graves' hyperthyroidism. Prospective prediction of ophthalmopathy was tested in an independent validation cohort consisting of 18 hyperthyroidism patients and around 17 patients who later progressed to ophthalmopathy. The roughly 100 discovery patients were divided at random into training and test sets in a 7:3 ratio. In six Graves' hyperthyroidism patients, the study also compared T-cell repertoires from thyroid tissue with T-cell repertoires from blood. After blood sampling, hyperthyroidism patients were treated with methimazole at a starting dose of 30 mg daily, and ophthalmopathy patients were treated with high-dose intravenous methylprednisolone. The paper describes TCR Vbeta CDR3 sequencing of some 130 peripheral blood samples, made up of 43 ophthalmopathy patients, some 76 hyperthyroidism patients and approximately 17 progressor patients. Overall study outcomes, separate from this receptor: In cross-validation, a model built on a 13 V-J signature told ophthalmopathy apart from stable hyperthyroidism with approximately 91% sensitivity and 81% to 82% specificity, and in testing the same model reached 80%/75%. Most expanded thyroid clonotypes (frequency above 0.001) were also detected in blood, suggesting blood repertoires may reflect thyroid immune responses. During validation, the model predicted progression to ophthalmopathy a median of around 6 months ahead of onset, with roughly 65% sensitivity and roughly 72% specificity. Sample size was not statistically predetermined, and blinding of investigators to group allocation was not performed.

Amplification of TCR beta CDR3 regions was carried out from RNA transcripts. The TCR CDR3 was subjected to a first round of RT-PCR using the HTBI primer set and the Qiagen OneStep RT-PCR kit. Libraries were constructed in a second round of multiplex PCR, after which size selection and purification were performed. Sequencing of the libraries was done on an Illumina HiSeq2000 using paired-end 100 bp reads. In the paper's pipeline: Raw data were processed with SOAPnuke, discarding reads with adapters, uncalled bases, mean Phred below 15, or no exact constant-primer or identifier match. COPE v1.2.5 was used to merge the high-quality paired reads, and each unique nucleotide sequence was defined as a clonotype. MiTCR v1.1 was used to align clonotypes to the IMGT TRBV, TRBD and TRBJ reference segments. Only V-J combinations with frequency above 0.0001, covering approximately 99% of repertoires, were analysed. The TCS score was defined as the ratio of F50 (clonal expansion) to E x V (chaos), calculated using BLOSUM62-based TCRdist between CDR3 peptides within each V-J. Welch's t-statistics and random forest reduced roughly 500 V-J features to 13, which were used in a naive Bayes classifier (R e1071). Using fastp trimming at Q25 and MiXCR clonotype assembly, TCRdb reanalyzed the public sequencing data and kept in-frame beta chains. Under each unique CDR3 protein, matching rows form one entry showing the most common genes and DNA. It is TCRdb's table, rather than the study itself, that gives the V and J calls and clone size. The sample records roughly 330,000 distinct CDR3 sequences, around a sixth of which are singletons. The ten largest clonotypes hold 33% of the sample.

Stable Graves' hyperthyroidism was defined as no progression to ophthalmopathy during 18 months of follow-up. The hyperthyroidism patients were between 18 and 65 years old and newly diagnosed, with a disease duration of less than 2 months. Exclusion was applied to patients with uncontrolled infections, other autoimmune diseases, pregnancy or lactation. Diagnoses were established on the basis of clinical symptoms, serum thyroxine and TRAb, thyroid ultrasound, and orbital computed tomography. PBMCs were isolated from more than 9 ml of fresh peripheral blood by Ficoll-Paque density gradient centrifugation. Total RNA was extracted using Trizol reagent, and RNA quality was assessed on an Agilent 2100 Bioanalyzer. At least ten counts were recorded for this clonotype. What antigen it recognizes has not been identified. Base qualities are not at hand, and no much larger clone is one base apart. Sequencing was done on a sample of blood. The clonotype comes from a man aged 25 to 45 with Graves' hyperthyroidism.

CDR3 loop: CASSWTSRTDTQYF. The base sequence is TGTGCCAGCTCGTGGACTAGCAGAACAGATACGCAGTATTTT. The sequence joins TRBV6-1 to TRBJ2-3, and 8 junctional nucleotides match TRBD2. Here V drops 8 bases and J drops 3 bases, and the junction holds 7 bases not matched to any gene. The CDR3 sequence holds 14 residues, the cysteine and phenylalanine included. Only CDR3 DNA remains: 42 bases, in frame from the first base. In the germline V gene, CDR1 corresponds to MNHNS and CDR2 to SASEGT.